Here is one TCR beta chain with its context. This sample was included in a study of control samples from healthy donors and cancer patients. Germline V gene lookup returns CDR1 LNHDA and CDR2 SQIVND (reference sequence). This CDR3 contains 16 residues. Trimming took 9 bases from V and 0 from J; bases not matched to a gene: 9. Measured with immunoSEQ multiplex PCR; TCRdb has only the in-frame clones, and not every one. This table has about 100,000 clones, more than 85% appearing once. Sequencing input: blood. The chain links TRBV19 to TRBJ1-2; 11 positions agree with TRBD1. The sequence was collected from a woman aged 50 to 60 in good health. The CDR3 reads CASSEGTGGTNYGYTF. The CDR3 nucleotides read TGTGCCAGCTCGGAAGGGACAGGGGGTACTAACTATGGCTACACCTTC. Complete variable domain (other parts from reference TRBV19 and TRBJ1-2): DGGITQSPKYLFRKEGQNVTLSCEQNLNHDAMYWYRQDPGQGLRLIYYSQIVNDFQKGDIAEGYSVSREKKESFPLTVTSAQKNPTAFYLCASSEGTGGTNYGYTFGSGTRLTVV.